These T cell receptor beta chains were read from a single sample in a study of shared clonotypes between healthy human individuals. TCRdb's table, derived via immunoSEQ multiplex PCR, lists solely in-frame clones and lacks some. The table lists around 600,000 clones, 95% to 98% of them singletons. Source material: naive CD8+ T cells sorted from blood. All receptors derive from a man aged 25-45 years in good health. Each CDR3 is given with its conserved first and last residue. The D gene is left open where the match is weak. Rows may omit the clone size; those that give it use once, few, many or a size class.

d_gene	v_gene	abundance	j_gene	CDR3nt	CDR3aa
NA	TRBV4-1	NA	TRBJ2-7	TGCGCCAGCAGCCAACTACAGGTCTCCTACGAGCAGTACTTC	CASSQLQVSYEQYF
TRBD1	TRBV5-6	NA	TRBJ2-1	TGTGCCAGCAGCGATGCCGGGACAGGGGCAAGGAATGAGCAGTTCTTC	CASSDAGTGARNEQFF
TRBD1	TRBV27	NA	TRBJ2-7	TGTGCCAGCAGTAGTGGGACAGGGATTTACGAGCAGTACTTC	CASSSGTGIYEQYF
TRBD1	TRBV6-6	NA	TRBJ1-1	TGTGCCAGCAGTTACTCAGGACAGGGGCTAGCTGAAGCTTTCTTT	CASSYSGQGLAEAFF
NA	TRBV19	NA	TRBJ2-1	TGTGCCAGTAGTCTCCGTATCGATGAGCAGTTCTTC	CASSLRIDEQFF
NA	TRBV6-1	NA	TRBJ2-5	TGTGCCAGCAGTGAAGTAGGGGTAACAGCCTACGAGACCCAGTACTTC	CASSEVGVTAYETQYF
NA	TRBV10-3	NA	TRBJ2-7	TGTGCCATCAGTGAGTCAAGGACTTCCTACGAGCAGTACTTC	CAISESRTSYEQYF
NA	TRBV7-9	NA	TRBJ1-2	TGTGCCAGCAGCGTTTTAGAGGGTGCCAACTATGGCTACACCTTC	CASSVLEGANYGYTF
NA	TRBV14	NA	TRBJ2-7	TGTGCCAGCAGCCAAGCAACCTACGAGCAGTACTTC	CASSQATYEQYF
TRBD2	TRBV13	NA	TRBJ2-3	TGTGCCAGCAGCCCGACGGGACTAGCGGGGGGAGATACGCAGTATTTT	CASSPTGLAGGDTQYF
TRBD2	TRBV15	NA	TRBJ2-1	TGTGCCACCAGCAGAGAGGCGGGAGGAGGTAATGAGCAGTTCTTC	CATSREAGGGNEQFF
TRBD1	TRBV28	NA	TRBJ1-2	TGTGCCAGCAGTTTACGAGACAGGGACTACACCTTC	CASSLRDRDYTF
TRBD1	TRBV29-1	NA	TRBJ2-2	TGCAGCGTTGAGGGCAGGGGGCGGGCGAACACCGGGGAGCTGTTTTTT	CSVEGRGRANTGELFF
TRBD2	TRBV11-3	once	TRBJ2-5	TGTGCCAGCAGCCCCGGGACTAGCGGGGGCCAAGAGACCCAGTACTTC	CASSPGTSGGQETQYF
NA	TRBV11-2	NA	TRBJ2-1	TGTGCCAGCAGCCCGCCAGGGGTTGAATACAATGAGCAGTTCTTC	CASSPPGVEYNEQFF
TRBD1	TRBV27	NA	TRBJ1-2	TGTGCCAGCAGTTCTCCGGGACAGGGTTACACCTTC	CASSSPGQGYTF
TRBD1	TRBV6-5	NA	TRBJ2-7	TGTGCCACCTCGTTTACGGACAGGGAAGGCGAGCAGTACTTC	CATSFTDREGEQYF
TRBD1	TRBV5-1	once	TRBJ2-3	TGCGCCAGCAGCTTAACAGGGGTGACAGATACGCAGTATTTT	CASSLTGVTDTQYF
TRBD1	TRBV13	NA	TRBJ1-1	TGTGCCAGCAGCTCCCCGGGACAGGGTACTGAAGCTTTCTTT	CASSSPGQGTEAFF
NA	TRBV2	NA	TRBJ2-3	TGTGCCAGCAGTGAGGCGCAGGGTATGGGAACAGATACGCAGTATTTT	CASSEAQGMGTDTQYF
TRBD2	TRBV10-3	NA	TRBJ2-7	TGTGCCATCAGTGATCGGCGGGAGTTGTACGAGCAGTACTTC	CAISDRRELYEQYF
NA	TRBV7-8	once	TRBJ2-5	TGTGCCAGCAGCTTAGGAGACAGGCAAGAGACCCAGTACTTC	CASSLGDRQETQYF
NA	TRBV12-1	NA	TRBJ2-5	TGTGCCAGCAGCTTTGCGACACAGACAGGGGATTATGAGACCCAGTACTTC	CASSFATQTGDYETQYF
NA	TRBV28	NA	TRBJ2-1	TGTGCCAGCAGTCAAGGGGGGGACAATGAGCAGTTCTTC	CASSQGGDNEQFF
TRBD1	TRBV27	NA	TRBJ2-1	TGTGCCAGCAGTTTATCGCGGGGACAGGGTATCTTCTTC	CASSLSRGQGIFF
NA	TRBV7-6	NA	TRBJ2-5	TGTGCCAGCAGCTTAGGGGCAGGTCGTCAAGAGACCCAGTACTTC	CASSLGAGRQETQYF
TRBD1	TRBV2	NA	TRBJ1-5	TGTGCCAGCAGTGTGTCCGGGACAGATAGCAATCAGCCCCAGCATTTT	CASSVSGTDSNQPQHF
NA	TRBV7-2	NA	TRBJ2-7	TGTGCCAGCAGCTTTAGTGGGCTAGACTACGAGCAGTACTTC	CASSFSGLDYEQYF
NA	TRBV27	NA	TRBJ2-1	TGTGCCAGCAGTTCCCCCGGCGCTAATGAGCAGTTCTTC	CASSSPGANEQFF
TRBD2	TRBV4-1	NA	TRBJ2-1	TGCGCCAGCAGCCAAGAGGGACTAGCGGGAGGGAATGAGCAGTTCTTC	CASSQEGLAGGNEQFF
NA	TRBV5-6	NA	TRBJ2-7	TGTGCCAGCAGCTTCAATCTGGTGGGGCGAATTTCCTACGAGCAGTACTTC	CASSFNLVGRISYEQYF
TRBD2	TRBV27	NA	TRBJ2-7	TGTGCCAGCCGGGTAGCGGGAGACGCCGAGCAGTACTTC	CASRVAGDAEQYF
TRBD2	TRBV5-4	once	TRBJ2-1	TGTGCCAGCAGCCCCGGAGGAGCGGGAGTGTACAATGAGCAGTTCTTC	CASSPGGAGVYNEQFF
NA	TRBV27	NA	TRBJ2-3	TGTGCCAGCAGTCCAACCTCCTTGGGCACAGATACGCAGTATTTT	CASSPTSLGTDTQYF
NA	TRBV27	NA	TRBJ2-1	TGTGCCAGCAGTTTCGTGAACAATGAGCAGTTCTTC	CASSFVNNEQFF
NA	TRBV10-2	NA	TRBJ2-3	TGCGCCAGCACTACTTCACGCGAAACGCAGTATTTT	CASTTSRETQYF
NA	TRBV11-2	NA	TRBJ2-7	TGTGCCAGCAGCTTCGGACAGACCTACGAGCAGTACTTC	CASSFGQTYEQYF
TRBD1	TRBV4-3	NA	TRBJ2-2	TGCGCCAGCAGCTGGGACAGCCACGAAGACACCGGGGAGCTGTTTTTT	CASSWDSHEDTGELFF
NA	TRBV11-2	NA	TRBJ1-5	TGTGCCAGCAGCGTAAATAGCAATCAGCCCCAGCATTTT	CASSVNSNQPQHF
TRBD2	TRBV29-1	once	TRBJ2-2	TGCAGCGTTGAAAGAACTAGCGGGAGGCGCACCGGGGAGCTGTTTTTT	CSVERTSGRRTGELFF
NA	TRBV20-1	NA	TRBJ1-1	TGCAGTGCTGACAGATACACTGAAGCTTTCTTT	CSADRYTEAFF
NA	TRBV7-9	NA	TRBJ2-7	TGTGCCAGCAGCCCTCCAGGGAGAAACTACGAGCAGTACTTC	CASSPPGRNYEQYF
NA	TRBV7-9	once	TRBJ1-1	TGTGCCAGCAGCTTAGGCAGGGATTTCACTGAAGCTTTCTTT	CASSLGRDFTEAFF